This TCR beta chain was identified in a study of T cells after yellow fever vaccination. This clonotype was found a few times. The germline V gene has CDR1 SQVTM and CDR2 ANQGSEA. This CDR3 region has 13 residues. After removal of 8 bases from V and 6 bases from J, the junction contained 8 bases not matched to a gene. A single record per CDR3 protein comes from TCRdb applying MiXCR to the 5' RACE reads. The sample lists 500,000 to 650,000 distinct CDR3 sequences, approximately 12% occurring once. The rearrangement uses TRBV29-1 and TRBJ2-1; 9 nucleotides match TRBD2. Specimen: PBMCs, collected on the day of the yellow fever booster vaccination. The TCR was taken from a man aged 25 to 40 who received the YFV17D yellow fever vaccine. CDR3 protein: CSSSGTSTNEQFF. For the CDR3, the DNA is TGCAGCTCCTCCGGGACTAGCACCAATGAGCAGTTCTTC.